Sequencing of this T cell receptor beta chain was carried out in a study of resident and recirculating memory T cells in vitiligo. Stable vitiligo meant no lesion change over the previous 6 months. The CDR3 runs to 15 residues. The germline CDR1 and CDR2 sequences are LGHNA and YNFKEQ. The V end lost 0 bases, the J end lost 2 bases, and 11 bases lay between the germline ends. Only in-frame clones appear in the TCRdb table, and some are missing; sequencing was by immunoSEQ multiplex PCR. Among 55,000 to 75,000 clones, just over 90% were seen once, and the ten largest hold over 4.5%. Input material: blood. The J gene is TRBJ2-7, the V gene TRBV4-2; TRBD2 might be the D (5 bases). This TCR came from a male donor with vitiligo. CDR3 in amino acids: CASSQEWGATYEQYF. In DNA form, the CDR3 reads TGTGCCAGCAGCCAAGAATGGGGAGCAACCTACGAGCAGTACTTC.